Following are 26 T cell receptor beta chains from one sample sequenced in a study of T-cell reconstitution after alpha-beta-depleted transplantation in children. A library of TCRbeta sequences, prepared with unique molecular identifiers, was generated. One entry per CDR3 protein, called by TCRdb with MiXCR from the PCR reads. The repertoire holds around 700,000 distinct CDR3 sequences, with under 15% as singletons. The sample consisted of PBMCs, taken before TCRalphabeta/CD19-depleted stem cell transplant. The receptors originated from a girl aged 2-9 years with congenital amegakaryocytic thrombocytopenia, due to receive a stem cell transplant.

This sequence joins TRBV6-1 and TRBJ2-7; the match to TRBD2 covers 7 bases. The CDR3 extends over 15 amino acids. V was pared by 0 bases and J by 5 bases, with 7 bases of the junction left unmatched. The germline V gene encodes CDR1 MNHNS and CDR2 SASEGT. The CDR3 nucleotides are TGTGCCAGCAGTGAAGCCTGGAGCGGGATAAACGAGCAGTACTTC. Protein product: CASSEAWSGINEQYF.

This clonotype was seen ten or more times. The chain has TRBV20-1 and TRBJ1-2, with 7 bases lining up with TRBD1. J was trimmed by 4 bases and V by 6 bases; bases with no gene match: 8. The CDR3 contains 13 residues. Germline lookup yields CDR1 DFQATT and CDR2 SNEGSKA (reference sequence). The CDR3 region has the DNA TGCAGTGCCCCGGACAGGCAACTCTATGGCTACACCTTC. As protein: CSAPDRQLYGYTF.

There are many counts of this clonotype. The rearrangement joins TRBV6-5 to TRBJ2-2; weak D call: TRBD1 (5 bases). Trimming left V 0 bases short and J 5 bases short, with 10 bases between. The CDR3 is 15 residues long. The germline V gene has CDR1 MNHEY and CDR2 SVGAGI. The CDR3 sequence: CASSYSQGPTGELFF. CDR3 nucleotides: TGTGCCAGCAGTTACTCGCAGGGCCCGACCGGGGAGCTGTTTTTT.

This clonotype was picked up many times. The genes are TRBV25-1 and TRBJ2-5; D remains unclear. V lost 2 bases, J lost 3 bases, and 13 bases lay in between. CDR1 and CDR2 (germline): MGHDK, SYGVNS. This CDR3 is 15 amino acids long. CDR3 in DNA: TGTGCCAGCAGTGAAGGGCAGATAAGGGAAGAGACCCAGTACTTC. Its protein is CASSEGQIREETQYF.

This clonotype has ten or more counts. The rearrangement uses TRBV6-1 and TRBJ2-6; D might be TRBD2 (6 bases). Germline CDR1 and CDR2: MNHNS and SASEGT. The V and J ends lost 8 bases and 1 base respectively, with 9 bases between them. This CDR3 is 14 amino acids long. The CDR3 loop reads CASREKSGANVLTF. As DNA, the CDR3 is TGTGCCAGCCGGGAGAAGTCTGGGGCCAACGTCCTGACTTTC.

V gene TRBV20-1 combines with J gene TRBJ2-6; a possible D gene is TRBD1 (6 bases). CDR1 is DFQATT and CDR2 is SNEGSKA in the germline V gene (reference sequence). V shed 1 base and J shed 0 bases, with 16 bases lying between them. The CDR3 covers 18 residues. The CDR3 protein is CSARAPTGYNSGANVLTF. The CDR3 region has the DNA TGCAGTGCTAGAGCGCCGACAGGTTACAACTCTGGGGCCAACGTCCTGACTTTC.

The table lists this clonotype with many counts. The DNA for the CDR3 is TGTGCCAGCAGTCCGAATTTGGGGAACACTGAAGCTTTCTTT. Its translation: CASSPNLGNTEAFF. The chain carries TRBV12-3 or TRBV12-4 and TRBJ1-1, with D hard to call. V was cut by 5 bases and J by 1 base, with 11 bases left in between. This CDR3 contains 14 residues.

This clonotype was seen at least ten times. This chain uses TRBV7-2 with TRBJ2-7; no clear D. The CDR3 is made up of 16 amino acids. Deletions cut 5 bases from V and 2 bases from J, with 19 bases between. The germline V gene encodes CDR1 SGHTA and CDR2 FQGNSA. CDR3 coding DNA: TGTGCCAGCAGCCTAACCCGGCTCAGCCGCCCCTACGAGCAGTACTTC. It is translated as CASSLTRLSRPYEQYF.

In this sample, this clonotype turned up many times. This sequence joins TRBV12-3 or TRBV12-4 and TRBJ2-2; the match to TRBD2 covers 11 bases. The junction had 7 bases not matched to a gene; V was cut back by 7 bases and J by 3 bases. The CDR3 has 16 amino acids. CDR3 DNA: TGTGCCAGCACGACTAGCGGGACTTTGGACACCGGGGAGCTGTTTTTT. Translating gives CASTTSGTLDTGELFF.

The table lists this clonotype with many counts. The chain links TRBV28 to TRBJ2-1; D is uncertain. CDR1 and CDR2 from the germline V gene are MDHEN and SYDVKM. This CDR3 is 15 amino acids long. Trimming cost V 3 bases and J 0 bases, with 9 bases left between them. CDR3 DNA: TGTGCCAGCAGTTTCTTGGAGAGCTCCTACAATGAGCAGTTCTTC. Amino acid sequence: CASSFLESSYNEQFF. Using reference TRBV28 and TRBJ2-1 for the parts outside the CDR3, the full variable domain is DVKVTQSSRYLVKRTGEKVFLECVQDMDHENMFWYRQDPGLGLRLIYFSYDVKMKEKGDIPEGYSVSREKKERFSLILESASTNQTSMYLCASSFLESSYNEQFFGPGTRLTVL.

This clonotype was counted a few times. V and J are TRBV28 and TRBJ2-7; 8 nucleotides line up with TRBD2. Germline assignment: CDR1 MDHEN and CDR2 SYDVKM. The CDR3 length is 15 residues. Trimming took 5 bases from V and 5 from J; bases not matched to a gene: 11. DNA of the CDR3: TGTGCCAGCAGTACCCGTAGCGGGAACCTGAACGAGCAGTACTTC. It yields the protein CASSTRSGNLNEQYF.

This clonotype occurred a few times. The chain has TRBV28 and TRBJ2-7; 9 bases align to TRBD1. J lost 3 bases, V lost 6 bases, and 6 bases had no gene match. Germline V lookup: CDR1 MDHEN, CDR2 SYDVKM. The CDR3 covers 14 residues. This chain's CDR3 is CASRSDRGFYEQYF. The CDR3 region has the DNA TGTGCCAGCAGGTCAGACAGGGGGTTCTACGAGCAGTACTTC.

This clonotype was seen ten or more times. The gene calls are TRBV5-1 and TRBJ1-1; 12 bases agree with TRBD1. Germline CDR1 reads SGHRS; CDR2 reads YFSETQ. Trimming cost V 4 bases and J 5 bases; bases outside gene matches: 6. This CDR3 is 15 amino acids long. CDR3 in amino acids: CASSGDRGLVTEAFF. CDR3 coding DNA: TGCGCCAGCAGCGGGGACAGGGGGCTTGTAACTGAAGCTTTCTTT.

This clonotype was detected only a few times. The chain employs TRBV5-1 and TRBJ1-6, with unresolved D. Germline V lookup: CDR1 SGHRS, CDR2 YFSETQ. The CDR3 is made up of 15 amino acids. V dropped 1 base and J dropped 4 bases, with 9 bases sitting between them. CDR3 protein: CASSLKGGYNSPLHF. For the CDR3, the DNA is TGCGCCAGCAGCTTGAAGGGCGGATATAATTCACCCCTCCACTTT. Looking up the rest from reference TRBV5-1 and TRBJ1-6 gives the full variable domain: KAGVTQTPRYLIKTRGQQVTLSCSPISGHRSVSWYQQTPGQGLQFLFEYFSETQRNKGNFPGRFSGRQFSNSRSEMNVSTLELGDSALYLCASSLKGGYNSPLHFGNGTRLTVT.

In its sample, this clonotype was seen many times. This chain joins TRBV6-2 or TRBV6-3 and TRBJ2-3; tentative D call: TRBD2 (6 bases). In germline, CDR1 is MNHEY, CDR2 SVGEGT. This CDR3 region has 14 residues. The V end was cut by 6 bases, the J end by 2 bases, with 12 bases between. The CDR3 region is CASRDLAFTDTQYF. CDR3 nucleotides: TGTGCCAGCAGGGACCTAGCGTTCACAGATACGCAGTATTTT.

This sequence joins TRBV5-1 and TRBJ2-2; D is unresolved. V was pared by 5 bases and J by 0 bases, with 8 bases between. Per germline, CDR1 SGHRS and CDR2 YFSETQ. The CDR3 loop spans 14 amino acids. This CDR3 is CASRSDSNTGELFF. In nucleotides, the CDR3 is TGCGCCAGCAGATCCGATTCGAACACCGGGGAGCTGTTTTTT.

The J gene is TRBJ2-3, the V gene TRBV6-5; 13 bases align to TRBD2. The junction had 6 bases not matched to a gene; V was cut back by 2 bases and J by 4 bases. CDR1 is MNHEY, CDR2 SVGAGI, per germline. The CDR3 has 17 residues. DNA for the CDR3: TGTGCCAGCAGTTACCTACTAGCGGGAGGGGGCGCAGATACGCAGTATTTT. This codes for CASSYLLAGGGADTQYF.

This clonotype was counted only a few times. The chain uses TRBV12-3 or TRBV12-4 and TRBJ2-1; no clear D gene. CDR3 length equals 12 residues. Trimming left V 4 bases short and J 4 bases short, with 5 bases between. Here the CDR3 DNA reads TGTGCCAGCAGTTATGTGTACAATGAGCAGTTCTTC. It encodes CASSYVYNEQFF.

This clonotype was detected only a few times. V usage is TRBV5-1 and J usage is TRBJ2-5; 10 positions match TRBD2. The germline V gene encodes CDR1 SGHRS and CDR2 YFSETQ. V lost 4 bases, J lost 1 base, and 4 bases stayed unmatched. The CDR3 consists of 15 residues. The CDR3 here is CASSQGLATQETQYF. CDR3 nucleotides: TGCGCCAGCAGCCAGGGACTAGCGACCCAAGAGACCCAGTACTTC.

The sample holds many counts of this clonotype. The chain links TRBV7-2 to TRBJ2-1, with 10 bases fitting TRBD2. Trimming took 1 base from V and 9 from J; bases not matched to a gene: 6. The CDR3 runs to 15 residues. Germline V gene data show CDR1 as SGHTA and CDR2 as FQGNSA. CDR3: CASSLGTSGWGEQFF. The DNA for the CDR3 is TGTGCCAGCAGCTTAGGGACTAGCGGTTGGGGTGAGCAGTTCTTC. The variable domain in full, completed from reference TRBV7-2 and TRBJ2-1, reads GAGVSQSPSNKVTEKGKDVELRCDPISGHTALYWYRQSLGQGLEFLIYFQGNSAPDKSGLPSDRFSAERTGGSVSTLTIQRTQQEDSAVYLCASSLGTSGWGEQFFGPGTRLTVL.

Many counts were recorded for this clonotype. The chain couples TRBV7-9 to TRBJ2-2; D uncertain. Germline V gives CDR1 SEHNR, CDR2 FQNEAQ (reference sequence). The CDR3 runs 15 residues. V lost 5 bases, J lost 1 base, and 11 bases lay in between. CDR3 in DNA: TGTGCCAGCAGCCCAGCCCCTAAGAACACCGGGGAGCTGTTTTTT. Its translation: CASSPAPKNTGELFF.

In regard to this clonotype: A much more abundant neighbour one base away suggests this may be a read error. The chain has TRBV29-1 and TRBJ2-5; D is undetermined. Germline values: CDR1 SQVTM, CDR2 ANQGSEA. The CDR3 runs 14 residues. DNA for the CDR3: TGCAGCGTTGAAGATCTTGGATTGTCAGAGACCCAGCACTTC. This codes for CSVEDLGLSETQHF. The whole variable domain, remainder taken from reference TRBV29-1 and TRBJ2-5, is SAVISQKPSRDICQRGTSLTIQCQVDSQVTMMFWYRQQPGQSLTLIATANQGSEATYESGFVIDKFPISRPNLTFSTLTVSNMSPEDSSIYLCSVEDLGLSETQHFGPGTRLLVL.

This clonotype came up a few times. V is TRBV6-5 and J is TRBJ1-5, with unresolved D. Germline V gives CDR1 MNHEY, CDR2 SVGAGI. V was pared by 6 bases and J by 4 bases, with 10 bases between. The CDR3 spans 13 residues. The CDR3 spells CASRTRENQPQHF. The DNA of the CDR3 is TGTGCCAGCAGAACCCGCGAGAATCAGCCCCAGCATTTT.

The V and J genes are TRBV20-1 and TRBJ2-7; TRBD2 is a possible D gene (5 bases). Trimming took 6 bases from V and 2 from J, leaving 17 bases between them. The CDR3 contains 14 residues. Germline V gene sequence: CDR1 DFQATT, CDR2 SNEGSKA (reference sequence). CDR3 nucleotides: TGCAGTGCGACTAATCCGGCTATTCCCTACGAGCAGTACTTC. The encoded protein is CSATNPAIPYEQYF.

The rearrangement links TRBV12-3 or TRBV12-4 to TRBJ2-4, with TRBD1 matching over 8 bases. CDR3 length: 17 residues. With V trimmed by 5 bases and J by 0 bases, 9 bases remained unmatched. CDR3 sequence (DNA): TGTGCCAGCAGTGGAGGGACAGGTCCCCTAGCCAAAAACATTCAGTACTTC. Its protein product is CASSGGTGPLAKNIQYF.

A few counts support this clonotype. V is TRBV19 and J is TRBJ2-5; D is undetermined. The CDR3 covers 14 residues. Germline values: CDR1 LNHDA, CDR2 SQIVND (reference sequence). V was pared by 1 base and J by 4 bases, with 10 bases between. CDR3 amino acids: CASSIGTTAETQYF. The CDR3 DNA reads as TGTGCCAGTAGTATAGGGACGACGGCAGAGACCCAGTACTTC.